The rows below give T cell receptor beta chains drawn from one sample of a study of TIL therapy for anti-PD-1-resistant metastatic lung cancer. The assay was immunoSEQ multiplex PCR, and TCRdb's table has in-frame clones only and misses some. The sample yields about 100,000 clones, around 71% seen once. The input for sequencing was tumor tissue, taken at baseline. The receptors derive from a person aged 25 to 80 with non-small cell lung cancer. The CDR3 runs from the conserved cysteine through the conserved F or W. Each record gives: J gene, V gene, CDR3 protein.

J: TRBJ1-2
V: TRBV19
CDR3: CASLALEGPGYGYTF

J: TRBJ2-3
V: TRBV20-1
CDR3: CSASFGRSSTDTQYF

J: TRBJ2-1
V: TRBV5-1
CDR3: CASSLSQDLHNEQFF

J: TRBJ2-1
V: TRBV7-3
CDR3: CASSPTLAANEQFF

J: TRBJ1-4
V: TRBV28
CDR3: CASSGTSNEKLFF

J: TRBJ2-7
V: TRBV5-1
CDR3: CASSPDQGSPYEQYF

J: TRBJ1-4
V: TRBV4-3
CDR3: CASSYRVEREKLFF

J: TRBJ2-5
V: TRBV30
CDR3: CAWSVPVSQETQYF

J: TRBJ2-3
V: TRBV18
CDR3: CASSPVGRATDTQYF

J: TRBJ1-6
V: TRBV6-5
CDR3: CASSSPTGAGRALHF

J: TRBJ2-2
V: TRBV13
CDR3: CASSLRGVDTGELFF

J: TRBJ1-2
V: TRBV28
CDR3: CASSLGTGVGYTF

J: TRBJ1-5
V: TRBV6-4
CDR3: CASRLQVMGNQPQHF

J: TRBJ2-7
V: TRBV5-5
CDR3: CASSLEWRTLYEQYF

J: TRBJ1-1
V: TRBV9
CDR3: CASSVVGGGDTEAFF